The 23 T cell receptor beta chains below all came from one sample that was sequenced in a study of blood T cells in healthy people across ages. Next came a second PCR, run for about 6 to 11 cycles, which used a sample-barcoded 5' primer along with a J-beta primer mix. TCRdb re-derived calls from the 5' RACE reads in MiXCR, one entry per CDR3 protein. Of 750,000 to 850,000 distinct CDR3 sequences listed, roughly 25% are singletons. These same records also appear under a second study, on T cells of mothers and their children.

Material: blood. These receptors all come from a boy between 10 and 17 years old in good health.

Here the CDR3 reads CATEGPQRGQPQHF. The CDR3 nucleotides read TGTGCCACAGAGGGCCCCCAGAGGGGGCAGCCCCAGCATTTT. The chain is built from TRBV19 and TRBJ1-5; tentative D call: TRBD1 (6 bases). The ends were cut back, 10 bases at V and 7 bases at J, with 20 bases in the middle. CDR3 length: 14 residues. Germline V gene lookup returns CDR1 LNHDA and CDR2 SQIVND (reference sequence).

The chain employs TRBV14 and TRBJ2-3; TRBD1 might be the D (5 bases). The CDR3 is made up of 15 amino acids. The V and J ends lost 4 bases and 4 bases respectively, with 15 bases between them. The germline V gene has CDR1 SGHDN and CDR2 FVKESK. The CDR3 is CASSRPGKGSDTQYF. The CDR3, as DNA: TGTGCCAGCAGCCGCCCAGGGAAGGGATCAGATACGCAGTATTTT.

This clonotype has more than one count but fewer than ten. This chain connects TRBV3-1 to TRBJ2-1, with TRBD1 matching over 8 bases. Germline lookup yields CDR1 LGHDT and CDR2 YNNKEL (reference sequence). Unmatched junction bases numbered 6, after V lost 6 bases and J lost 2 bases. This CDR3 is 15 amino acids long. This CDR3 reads CASRKDRVAYNEQFF. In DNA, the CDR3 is TGTGCCAGCAGGAAGGACAGGGTGGCCTACAATGAGCAGTTCTTC.

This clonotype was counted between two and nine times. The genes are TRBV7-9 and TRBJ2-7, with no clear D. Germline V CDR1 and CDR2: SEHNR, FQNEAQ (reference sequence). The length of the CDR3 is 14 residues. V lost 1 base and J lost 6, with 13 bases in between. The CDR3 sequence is CASSLETQESEQYF. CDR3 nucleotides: TGTGCCAGCAGCTTAGAAACCCAGGAAAGCGAGCAGTACTTC.

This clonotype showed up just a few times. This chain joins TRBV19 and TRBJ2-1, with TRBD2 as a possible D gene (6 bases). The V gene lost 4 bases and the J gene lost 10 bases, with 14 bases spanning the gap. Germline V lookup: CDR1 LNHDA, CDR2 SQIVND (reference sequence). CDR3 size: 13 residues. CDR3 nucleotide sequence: TGTGCCAGTAGTACGGGCAAACGGGGGGAGCAGTTCTTC. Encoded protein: CASSTGKRGEQFF.

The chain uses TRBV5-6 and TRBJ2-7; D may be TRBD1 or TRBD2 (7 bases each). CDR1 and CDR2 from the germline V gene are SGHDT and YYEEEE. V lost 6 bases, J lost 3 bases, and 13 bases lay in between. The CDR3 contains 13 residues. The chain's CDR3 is CASILRGGYEQYF. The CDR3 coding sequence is TGTGCCAGCATCCTCAGGGGGGGCTACGAGCAGTACTTC.

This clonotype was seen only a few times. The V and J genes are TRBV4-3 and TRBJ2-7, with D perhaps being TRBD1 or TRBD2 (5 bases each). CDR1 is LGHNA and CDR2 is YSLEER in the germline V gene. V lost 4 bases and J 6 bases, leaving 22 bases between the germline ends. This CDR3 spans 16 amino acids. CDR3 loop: CASSLGRQGPLGEQYF. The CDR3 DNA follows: TGCGCCAGCAGCCTAGGTCGGCAGGGACCTCTGGGCGAGCAGTACTTC.

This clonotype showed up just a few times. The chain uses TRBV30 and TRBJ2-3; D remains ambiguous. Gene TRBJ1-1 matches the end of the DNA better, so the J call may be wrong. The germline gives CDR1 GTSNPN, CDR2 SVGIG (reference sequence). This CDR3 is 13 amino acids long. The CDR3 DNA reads TGTGCCTGGAGTAGAACAGTGGGCACTGAAGCTTTCTTT. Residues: CAWSRTVGTEAFF.

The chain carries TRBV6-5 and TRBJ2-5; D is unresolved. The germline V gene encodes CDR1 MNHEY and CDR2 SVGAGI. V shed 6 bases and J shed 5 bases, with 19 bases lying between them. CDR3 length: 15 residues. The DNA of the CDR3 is TGTGCCAGCAGCAGACTTGATGAAGTGCGGGAGACCCAGTACTTC. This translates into CASSRLDEVRETQYF.

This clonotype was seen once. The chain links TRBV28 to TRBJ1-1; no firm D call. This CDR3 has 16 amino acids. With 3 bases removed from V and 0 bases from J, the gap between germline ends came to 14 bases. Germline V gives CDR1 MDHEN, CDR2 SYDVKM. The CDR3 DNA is TGTGCCAGCAGTTTCGTTAAGGAAAACTTGAACACTGAAGCTTTCTTT. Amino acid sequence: CASSFVKENLNTEAFF.

CDR3 nucleotides: TGTGCCAGCACTAGCGGGAGCTCCTACGAGCAGTACTTC. Its translation is CASTSGSSYEQYF. The chain recombines TRBV7-9 with TRBJ2-7; 10 nucleotides line up with TRBD2. The CDR3 runs to 13 residues. J lost 0 bases, V lost 7 bases, and 0 bases had no gene match. Germline V gives CDR1 SEHNR, CDR2 FQNEAQ (reference sequence).

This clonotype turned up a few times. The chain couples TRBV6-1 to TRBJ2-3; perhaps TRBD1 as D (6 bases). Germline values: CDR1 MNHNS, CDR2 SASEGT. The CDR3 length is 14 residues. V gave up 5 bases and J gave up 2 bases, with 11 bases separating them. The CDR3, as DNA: TGTGCCAGCAGTTCCCGGACAGACACAGATACGCAGTATTTT. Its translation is CASSSRTDTDTQYF.

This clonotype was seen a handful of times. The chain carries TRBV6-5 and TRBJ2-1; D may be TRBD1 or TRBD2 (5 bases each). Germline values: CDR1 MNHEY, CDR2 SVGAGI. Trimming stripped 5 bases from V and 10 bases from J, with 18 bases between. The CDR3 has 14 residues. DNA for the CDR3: TGTGCCAGCAGTGGGGATCTGGGGGTGAACGAGCAGTTCTTC. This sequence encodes CASSGDLGVNEQFF.

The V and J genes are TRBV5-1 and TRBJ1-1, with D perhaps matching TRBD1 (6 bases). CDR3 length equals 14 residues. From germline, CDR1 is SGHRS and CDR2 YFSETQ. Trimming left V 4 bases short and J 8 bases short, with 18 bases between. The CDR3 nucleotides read TGCGCCAGCAGCCGGGAGGGGGTTTCGGCCGAAGCTTTCTTT. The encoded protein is CASSREGVSAEAFF.

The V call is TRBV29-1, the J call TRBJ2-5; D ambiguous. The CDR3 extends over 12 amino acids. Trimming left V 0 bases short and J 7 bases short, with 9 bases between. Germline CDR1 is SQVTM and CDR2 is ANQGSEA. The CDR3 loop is CSVEDSDGTQYF. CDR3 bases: TGCAGCGTTGAAGACTCGGATGGGACCCAGTACTTC.

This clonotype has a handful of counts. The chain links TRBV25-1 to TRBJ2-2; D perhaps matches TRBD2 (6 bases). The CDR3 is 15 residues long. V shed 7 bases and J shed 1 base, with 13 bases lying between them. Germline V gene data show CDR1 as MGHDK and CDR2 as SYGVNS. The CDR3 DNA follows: TGTGCCAGCAATGTGGGAGCGGGGAACACCGGGGAGCTGTTTTTT. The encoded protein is CASNVGAGNTGELFF.

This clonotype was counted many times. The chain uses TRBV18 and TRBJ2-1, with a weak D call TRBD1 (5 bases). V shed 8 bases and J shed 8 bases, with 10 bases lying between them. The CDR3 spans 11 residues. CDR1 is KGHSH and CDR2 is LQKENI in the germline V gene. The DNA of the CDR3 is TGTGCCAGCAGTCCCAGGGATGAGCAGTTCTTC. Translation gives CASSPRDEQFF.

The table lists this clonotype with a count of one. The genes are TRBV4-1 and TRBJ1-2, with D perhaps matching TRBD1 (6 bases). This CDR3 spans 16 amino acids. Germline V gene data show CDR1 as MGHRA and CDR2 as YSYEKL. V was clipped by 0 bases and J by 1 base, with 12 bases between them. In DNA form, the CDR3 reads TGCGCCAGCAGCCAAGACGTGGACAGTGTTAACTATGGCTACACCTTC. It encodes CASSQDVDSVNYGYTF.

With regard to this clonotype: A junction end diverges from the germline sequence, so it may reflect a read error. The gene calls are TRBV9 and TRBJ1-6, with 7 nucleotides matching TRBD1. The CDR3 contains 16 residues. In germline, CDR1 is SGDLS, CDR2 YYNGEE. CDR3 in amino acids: CANSVGAEGANSPLHF. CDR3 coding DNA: TGTGCCAACAGCGTAGGTGCGGAGGGGGCAAACTCACCCCTCCACTTT. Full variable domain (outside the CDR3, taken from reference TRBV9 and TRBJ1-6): DSGVTQTPKHLITATGQRVTLRCSPRSGDLSVYWYQQSLDQGLQFLIQYYNGEERAKGNILERFSAQQFPDLHSELNLSSLELGDSALYFCANSVGAEGANSPLHFGNGTRLTVT.

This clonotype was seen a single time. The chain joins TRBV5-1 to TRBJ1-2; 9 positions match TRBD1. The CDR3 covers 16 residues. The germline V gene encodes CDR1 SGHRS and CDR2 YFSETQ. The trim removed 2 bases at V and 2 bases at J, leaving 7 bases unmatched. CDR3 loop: CASSFRQGVTNYGYTF. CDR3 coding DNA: TGCGCCAGCAGCTTCCGACAGGGGGTTACCAACTATGGCTACACCTTC.

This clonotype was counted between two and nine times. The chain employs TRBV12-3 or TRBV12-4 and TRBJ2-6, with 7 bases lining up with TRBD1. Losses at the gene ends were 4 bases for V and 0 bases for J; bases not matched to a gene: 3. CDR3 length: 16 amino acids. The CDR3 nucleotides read TGTGCCAGCAGTTCCACAGGGGTCTCTGGGGCCAACGTCCTGACTTTC. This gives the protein CASSSTGVSGANVLTF.

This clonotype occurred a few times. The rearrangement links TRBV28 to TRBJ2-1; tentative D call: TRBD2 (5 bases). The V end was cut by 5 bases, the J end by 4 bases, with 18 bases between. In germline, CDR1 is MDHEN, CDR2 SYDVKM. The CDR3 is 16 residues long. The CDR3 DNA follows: TGTGCCAGCAGTCCATTCAGGAGCGGTCCTTACAATGAGCAGTTCTTC. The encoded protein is CASSPFRSGPYNEQFF. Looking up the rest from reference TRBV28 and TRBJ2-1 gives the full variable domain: DVKVTQSSRYLVKRTGEKVFLECVQDMDHENMFWYRQDPGLGLRLIYFSYDVKMKEKGDIPEGYSVSREKKERFSLILESASTNQTSMYLCASSPFRSGPYNEQFFGPGTRLTVL.

The CDR3 nucleotides are TGCAGTGCTAGAGGGGCGGGGGGGCCAGATACGCAGTATTTT. Its translation: CSARGAGGPDTQYF. The chain uses TRBV20-1 and TRBJ2-3; 9 positions agree with TRBD2. V lost 1 base to trimming and J lost 4 bases; unmatched junction nucleotides: 3. In germline, CDR1 is DFQATT, CDR2 SNEGSKA (reference sequence). CDR3 length: 14 amino acids.